This TCR beta chain was identified in a study of tumor-infiltrating lymphocytes in primary liver carcinoma. Study context: Staging placed the tumors at T1-T3 N0M0, and they measured about 4.2 to 11 cm across. Samples produced roughly 3.65 to 8 million productive TCRbeta reads, comparable across tissue types.

Study-level findings and limits: Tumor region pairs showed greater overlap than either tumor-adjacent or tumor-blood pairs did. The 250 largest clones made up significantly more of tumor than blood repertoires (p = 0.039).

Researchers generated TCR beta cDNA from around 510 ng of total RNA, relying on a constant-region primer. Each TCR beta library was derived from three nested multiplex PCR rounds that employed slightly modified ARM-PCR. The opening two PCR rounds, around 11 cycles each, paired TRBV1-TRBV30 forward primers with a C-beta reverse primer. TCRdb re-analysed the multiplex PCR reads in MiXCR, keeping a single row per CDR3 protein. The sample yields about 120,000 distinct CDR3 sequences, approximately 71% seen once. Germline V gene lookup returns CDR1 MNHNS and CDR2 SASEGT. The CDR3 loop spans 17 amino acids. From unsorted bulk tissue weighing about 20-31 mg, DNA and RNA were co-extracted. Remarks on this clonotype: As yet, its antigen is unknown. The germline gene is not matched at one end of the junction; a read error may be the cause.

The sequence came from a woman in her sixties with primary liver carcinoma and hepatitis B virus infection. The chain is built from TRBV6-1 and TRBJ2-2; the match to TRBD2 covers 9 bases. Sequenced material: tumor-adjacent normal liver tissue. CDR3 DNA sequence: TGTGCCAGCAATGAAGTGGTGGCGGGAGGGCTCATCGGGAAGCTGTTTTTT. The encoded protein is CASNEVVAGGLIGKLFF.